This is a list of T cell receptor beta chains from one sample in a study of cytomegalovirus exposure and HLA in healthy donors. The protocol was immunoSEQ multiplex PCR, while the TCRdb copy is restricted to in-frame clones and leaves out a portion. The data show 45,000 to 60,000 clones, over 90% seen once. Sequenced input: PBMCs. The receptors stem from a woman under 30 in good health and CMV-seronegative. CDR3s include the opening cysteine and the closing phenylalanine or tryptophan. D genes are given only for firm matches. Some rows have no size entry. The others give once, few or many, or a class for an expanded clone.

abundance | j_gene | d_gene | v_gene | CDR3nt | CDR3aa
NA | TRBJ2-5 | TRBD1 | TRBV19 | TGTGCCAGTAGCTTTCAACCGGGACAGGGGAAAGAGACCCAGTACTTC | CASSFQPGQGKETQYF
NA | TRBJ1-2 | NA | TRBV19 | TGTGCCAGTAGTATGGCAGGGGTTAATGGCTACACCTTC | CASSMAGVNGYTF
NA | TRBJ1-1 | NA | TRBV12-5 | TGTGCTAGTGGTTTGGCAAGGGGCCTGGACACTGAAGCTTTCTTT | CASGLARGLDTEAFF
NA | TRBJ2-1 | TRBD2 | TRBV4-3 | TGCGCCAGCAGCTCAACTAGCGGGTACCTCAATGAGCAGTTCTTC | CASSSTSGYLNEQFF
NA | TRBJ2-1 | NA | TRBV7-2 | TGTGCCAGCACCCGAGGACACGTCAATGTTGAGCAGTTCTTC | CASTRGHVNVEQFF
NA | TRBJ2-1 | TRBD1 | TRBV5-1 | TGCGCCAGCAGCGGGGACAGGTATCTCTATGAGCAGTTCTTC | CASSGDRYLYEQFF
NA | TRBJ1-5 | TRBD1 | TRBV25-1 | TGTGCCAGCACAGGGGCGACAGGGGATCAGCCCCAGCATTTT | CASTGATGDQPQHF
once | TRBJ2-2 | NA | TRBV19 | TGTGCCAGTCATACAGGGAGTAGGACCGGGGAGCTGTTTTTT | CASHTGSRTGELFF
NA | TRBJ1-5 | NA | TRBV5-6 | TGTGCCAGCAGCATATCCGGGGGGGGCTATAGCAATCAGCCCCAGCATTTT | CASSISGGGYSNQPQHF
NA | TRBJ1-3 | NA | TRBV27 | TGTGCCAGCAGTTTAGCTCCAGATTCTGGAAACACCATATATTTT | CASSLAPDSGNTIYF
NA | TRBJ2-3 | NA | TRBV5-4 | TGTGCCAGCAGCTCAGCGCACTTAGTGGGTCCGCAGTATTTT | CASSSAHLVGPQYF
NA | TRBJ2-1 | TRBD2 | TRBV9 | TGTGCCAGCAGCGTCGCTCCCCGGACTAGCGGGAGTGGAAATGAGCAGTTCTTC | CASSVAPRTSGSGNEQFF
NA | TRBJ2-3 | TRBD2 | TRBV11-2 | TGTGCCAGCAGCTCAAGCGGGGGCACAGATACGCAGTATTTT | CASSSSGGTDTQYF
NA | TRBJ2-6 | NA | TRBV19 | TGTGCCAGTAACAGGGCTGGGGCCAACGTCCTGACTTTC | CASNRAGANVLTF
NA | TRBJ1-1 | TRBD1 | TRBV10-3 | TGTGCCATGACACAGGGGTTGAACACTGAAGCTTTCTTT | CAMTQGLNTEAFF
NA | TRBJ2-5 | NA | TRBV5-1 | TGCGCCAGCAGCTCCCTTCGCGGGTCCCAAGAGACCCAGTACTTC | CASSSLRGSQETQYF
NA | TRBJ1-1 | TRBD1 | TRBV6-5 | TGTGCCAGCAGGAAAAAAGAGGGGGCTTCCGAAGCTTTCTTT | CASRKKEGASEAFF
many | TRBJ1-1 | NA | TRBV19 | TGTGCCAGTAGTAGGCCAGGAATGAACACTGAAGCTTTCTTT | CASSRPGMNTEAFF
NA | TRBJ1-1 | NA | TRBV7-9 | TGTGCCAGCACTCACAGGGCGATGGACACTGAAGCTTTCTTT | CASTHRAMDTEAFF
NA | TRBJ1-3 | NA | TRBV6-6 | TGTGCCAGCAGTCGAGGCGGGGGCTCTGGAAACACCATATATTTT | CASSRGGGSGNTIYF
NA | TRBJ1-5 | TRBD1 | TRBV19 | TGTGCCAGTAGGACGGGACAGCTAAATCAGCCCCAGCATTTT | CASRTGQLNQPQHF
NA | TRBJ2-7 | TRBD1 | TRBV6-6 | TGTGCCAGCAGGACCTCACGGGACAGGTCATCCGAGCAGTACTTC | CASRTSRDRSSEQYF
NA | TRBJ2-3 | NA | TRBV19 | TGTGCCAGTAGTATATCGAGTGCAGATACGCAGTATTTT | CASSISSADTQYF
NA | TRBJ2-3 | NA | TRBV10-3 | TGTGCCATCAGTGCCAGGGAACTTCAAGATACGCAGTATTTT | CAISARELQDTQYF
NA | TRBJ1-5 | TRBD1 | TRBV25-1 | TGTGCCAGCAGTGGACAGGGGAGCAATCAGCCCCAGCATTTT | CASSGQGSNQPQHF
NA | TRBJ1-1 | NA | TRBV2 | TGTGCCAGCAGTGTCACGGGTAACACTGAAGCTTTCTTT | CASSVTGNTEAFF